The clone carrying this T cell receptor beta chain was seen only once. This same CDR3 is encoded by further DNA sequences in the sample. This entry comes from a study of blood T cell repertoires in COVID-19. Looking at the study overall: COVID-19 samples collected from the United States, Italy and Spain covered acute and convalescent phases. In each case, the material was cDNA or gDNA derived from T cells, B-cell-depleted T cells, or PBMCs.

Study processing details: Amplification of reference gene primers provided the estimated nucleated cell counts. Assay: immunoSEQ multiplex PCR; the TCRdb copy retains only in-frame clones and omits some. The V and J calls and clone size come from that table; D and trimming were worked out from the DNA. The sample consists of roughly 87,000 clones, roughly 83% of them appearing once. The CDR3 has 14 amino acids. Trimming shortened V by 0 bases and J by 1 base, and 7 bases separated the two germline ends. CDR1 and CDR2 (germline): SGHDT, YYEEEE. What was sequenced was peripheral blood. The chain is built from TRBV5-6 and TRBJ1-1; D gene uncertain. The sequence was collected from a human donor in a cohort sampled during active COVID-19. CDR3 protein: CASSLAGGNTEAFF. The CDR3 nucleotides are TGTGCCAGCAGCTTGGCCGGTGGGAACACTGAAGCTTTCTTT.